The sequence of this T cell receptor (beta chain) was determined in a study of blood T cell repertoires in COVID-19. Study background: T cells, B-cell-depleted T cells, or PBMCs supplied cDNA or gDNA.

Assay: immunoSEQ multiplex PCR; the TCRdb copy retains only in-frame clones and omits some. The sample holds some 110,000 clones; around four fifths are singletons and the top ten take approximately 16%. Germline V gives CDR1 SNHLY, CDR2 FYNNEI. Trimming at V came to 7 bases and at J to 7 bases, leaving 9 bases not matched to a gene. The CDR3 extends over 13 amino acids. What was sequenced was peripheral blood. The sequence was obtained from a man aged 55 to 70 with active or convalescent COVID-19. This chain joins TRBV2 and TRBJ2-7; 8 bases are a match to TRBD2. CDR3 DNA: TGTGCCAGCACCCCGGGGACGGGGGGGGAGCAGTACTTC. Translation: CASTPGTGGEQYF.